This passage covers 6 T cell receptor beta chains from one sample sequenced in a study of monozygotic twins with inflammatory bowel disease. From the 5' RACE reads, TCRdb lists one entry per CDR3 protein and no DNA. Recorded for this sample: about 210,000 distinct CDR3 sequences. Material for sequencing was blood. These receptors originate from a human donor with ulcerative colitis or Crohn's disease, or a healthy co-twin of an affected twin (not recorded which).

The gene calls are TRBV20-1 and TRBJ1-5; TCRdb indicates TRBD1, and absent DNA this call remains unverified. The CDR3 has 15 amino acids. Germline V gene lookup returns CDR1 DFQATT and CDR2 SNEGSKA (reference sequence). CDR3 sequence reads: CSARHTTGSNQPQHF.

The gene calls are TRBV28 and TRBJ2-1; absent DNA, TCRdb's TRBD2 call cannot be checked. CDR1 and CDR2 (germline): MDHEN, SYDVKM. This CDR3 comprises 15 residues. CDR3 protein: CASTSPSVGVREQFF. Looking up the rest from reference TRBV28 and TRBJ2-1 gives the full variable domain: DVKVTQSSRYLVKRTGEKVFLECVQDMDHENMFWYRQDPGLGLRLIYFSYDVKMKEKGDIPEGYSVSREKKERFSLILESASTNQTSMYLCASTSPSVGVREQFFGPGTRLTVL.

The chain is built from TRBV6-5 and TRBJ2-7; TCRdb's D call of TRBD1 is untestable without DNA. Germline values: CDR1 MNHEY, CDR2 SVGAGI. CDR3 size: 13 residues. The CDR3 here is CASRGTGVYEQYF.

The CDR3 is CASGEQGPTWPGELFF. The chain carries TRBV4-2 and TRBJ2-2; TCRdb's D gene call, TRBD1, goes unchecked for lack of DNA. Germline lookup yields CDR1 LGHNA and CDR2 YNFKEQ. The CDR3 loop spans 16 amino acids.

This rearrangement joins TRBV12-3 or TRBV12-4 to TRBJ2-5; as DNA is missing, the TRBD1 call by TCRdb cannot be tested. The CDR3 has 15 residues. CDR3 loop: CASSPYTGVEQTQYF.

J is TRBJ1-4 and V is TRBV18; TCRdb proposes TRBD1, but this gene call is untestable without DNA. This CDR3 is built from 18 residues. Germline V gene data show CDR1 as KGHSH and CDR2 as LQKENI. The CDR3 loop reads CASSPPTRGRVQDEKLFF. Full variable domain (missing parts from reference TRBV18 and TRBJ1-4): NAGVMQNPRHLVRRRGQEARLRCSPMKGHSHVYWYRQLPEEGLKFMVYLQKENIIDESGMPKERFSAEFPKEGPSILRIQQVVRGDSAAYFCASSPPTRGRVQDEKLFFGSGTQLSVL.